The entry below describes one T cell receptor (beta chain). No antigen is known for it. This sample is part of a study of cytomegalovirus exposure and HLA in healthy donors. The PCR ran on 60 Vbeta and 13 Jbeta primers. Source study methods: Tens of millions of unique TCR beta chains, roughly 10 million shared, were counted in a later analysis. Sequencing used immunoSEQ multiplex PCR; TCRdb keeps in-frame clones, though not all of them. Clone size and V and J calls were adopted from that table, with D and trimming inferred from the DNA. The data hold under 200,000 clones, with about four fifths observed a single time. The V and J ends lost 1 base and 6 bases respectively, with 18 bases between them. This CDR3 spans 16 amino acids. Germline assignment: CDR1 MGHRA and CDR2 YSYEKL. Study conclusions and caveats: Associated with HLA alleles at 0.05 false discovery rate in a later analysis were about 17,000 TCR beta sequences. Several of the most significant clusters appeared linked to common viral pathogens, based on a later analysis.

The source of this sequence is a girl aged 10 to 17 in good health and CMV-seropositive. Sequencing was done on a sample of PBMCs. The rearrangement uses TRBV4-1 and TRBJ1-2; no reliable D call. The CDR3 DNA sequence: TGCGCCAGCAGCCAAGTGGGCAGAAGCATCTCGAATGGCTACACCTTC. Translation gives CASSQVGRSISNGYTF.